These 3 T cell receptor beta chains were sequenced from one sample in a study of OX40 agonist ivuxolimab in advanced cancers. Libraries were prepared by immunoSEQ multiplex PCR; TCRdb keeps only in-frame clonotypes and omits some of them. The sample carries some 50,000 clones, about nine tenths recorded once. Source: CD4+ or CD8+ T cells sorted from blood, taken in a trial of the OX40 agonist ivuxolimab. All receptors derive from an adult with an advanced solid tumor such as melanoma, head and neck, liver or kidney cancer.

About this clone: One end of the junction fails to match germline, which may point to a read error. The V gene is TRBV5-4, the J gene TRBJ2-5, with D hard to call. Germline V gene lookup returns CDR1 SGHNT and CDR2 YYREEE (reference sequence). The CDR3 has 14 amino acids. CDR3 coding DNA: TGTGCCAGCAGCTTGTCAGTTGCCCAAGAGACCCGGTACTTC. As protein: CASSLSVAQETRYF.

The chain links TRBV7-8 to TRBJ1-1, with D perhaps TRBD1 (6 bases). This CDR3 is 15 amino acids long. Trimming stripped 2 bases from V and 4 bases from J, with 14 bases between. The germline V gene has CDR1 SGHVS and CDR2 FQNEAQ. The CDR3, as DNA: TGTGCCAGCAGCTTATCTTACAGGGAGGTCACTGAAGCTTTCTTT. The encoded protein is CASSLSYREVTEAFF.

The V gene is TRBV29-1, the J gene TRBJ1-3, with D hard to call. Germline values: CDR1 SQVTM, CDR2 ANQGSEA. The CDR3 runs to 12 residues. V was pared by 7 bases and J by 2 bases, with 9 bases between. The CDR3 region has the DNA TGCAGCGCTGCCTCGACTGGAAACACCATATATTTT. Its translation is CSAASTGNTIYF. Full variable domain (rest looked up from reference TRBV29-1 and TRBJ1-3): SAVISQKPSRDICQRGTSLTIQCQVDSQVTMMFWYRQQPGQSLTLIATANQGSEATYESGFVIDKFPISRPNLTFSTLTVSNMSPEDSSIYLCSAASTGNTIYFGEGSWLTVV.